The rows below give T cell receptor beta chains drawn from one sample of a study of PD-L1 blockade in urothelial cancer. Clones were sequenced by immunoSEQ multiplex PCR, and TCRdb holds only the in-frame ones, with some missing. The sample records tens of thousands of clones, 60% to 85% being singletons. Sequencing used PBMCs, obtained around atezolizumab (anti-PD-L1) treatment. The receptors stem from a man between 70 and 80 years old with urothelial cancer. Each CDR3 is given with its conserved first and last residue. Each record gives: J gene, clone size, V gene, D gene, CDR3 protein, CDR3 DNA. The D gene is left open where the match is weak. Clone size is stated in some rows and not others, as once, few, many or a class when expanded.

j_gene: TRBJ2-3
abundance: .
v_gene: TRBV10-3
d_gene: TRBD1
CDR3aa: CAIRGQDTDTQYF
CDR3nt: TGTGCCATCAGGGGACAGGACACAGATACGCAGTATTTT

j_gene: TRBJ2-1
abundance: .
v_gene: TRBV19
d_gene: .
CDR3aa: CASSSMLRQSSYNEQFF
CDR3nt: TGTGCCAGTAGTTCTATGTTAAGACAGAGCTCCTACAATGAGCAGTTCTTC

j_gene: TRBJ2-2
abundance: few
v_gene: TRBV27
d_gene: TRBD2
CDR3aa: CASRLAGGTGELFF
CDR3nt: TGTGCCAGCAGGCTAGCGGGGGGCACCGGGGAGCTGTTTTTT

j_gene: TRBJ1-4
abundance: .
v_gene: TRBV19
d_gene: TRBD1
CDR3aa: CASTQTQGANEKLFF
CDR3nt: TGTGCCAGTACCCAAACACAGGGGGCTAATGAAAAACTGTTTTTT

j_gene: TRBJ2-1
abundance: few
v_gene: TRBV7-9
d_gene: TRBD2
CDR3aa: CASSPLPGLGSNEQFF
CDR3nt: TGTGCCAGCAGCCCCCTACCGGGACTAGGTTCCAATGAGCAGTTCTTC

j_gene: TRBJ2-5
abundance: .
v_gene: TRBV5-1
d_gene: .
CDR3aa: CASSLGQSEETQYF
CDR3nt: TGCGCCAGCAGCTTGGGGCAATCGGAGGAGACCCAGTACTTC

j_gene: TRBJ2-7
abundance: .
v_gene: TRBV7-9
d_gene: .
CDR3aa: CASSPVPGDEQYF
CDR3nt: TGTGCCAGCAGCCCCGTTCCGGGAGACGAGCAGTACTTC

j_gene: TRBJ2-7
abundance: once
v_gene: TRBV15
d_gene: TRBD1
CDR3aa: CATSRDYAGTGEYEQYF
CDR3nt: TGTGCCACCAGCAGAGATTATGCCGGGACAGGGGAATACGAGCAGTACTTC

j_gene: TRBJ2-1
abundance: .
v_gene: TRBV11-2
d_gene: TRBD2
CDR3aa: CASSLDIGGGNEQFF
CDR3nt: TGTGCCAGCAGCTTAGATATTGGGGGGGGCAATGAGCAGTTCTTC

j_gene: TRBJ2-2
abundance: .
v_gene: TRBV10-3
d_gene: TRBD2
CDR3aa: CAIRPGTSGTGELFF
CDR3nt: TGTGCCATCAGGCCCGGGACTAGCGGCACCGGGGAGCTGTTTTTT

j_gene: TRBJ2-6
abundance: .
v_gene: TRBV4-1
d_gene: TRBD1
CDR3aa: CASSQKGTGLSGANVLTF
CDR3nt: TGCGCCAGCAGCCAAAAAGGGACAGGACTCTCTGGGGCCAACGTCCTGACTTTC

j_gene: TRBJ2-7
abundance: .
v_gene: TRBV2
d_gene: TRBD2
CDR3aa: CASSDRLAGSGEQYF
CDR3nt: TGTGCCAGCAGTGATAGGCTAGCGGGATCTGGCGAGCAGTACTTC

j_gene: TRBJ2-7
abundance: .
v_gene: TRBV28
d_gene: TRBD1
CDR3aa: CATGQGEGEQYF
CDR3nt: TGTGCCACGGGACAGGGGGAGGGCGAGCAGTACTTC

j_gene: TRBJ2-7
abundance: once
v_gene: TRBV4-1
d_gene: TRBD1
CDR3aa: CASSQIQTRDRGPPYEQYF
CDR3nt: TGCGCCAGCAGCCAAATCCAGACCCGCGACAGGGGGCCACCTTACGAGCAGTACTTC

j_gene: TRBJ2-1
abundance: once
v_gene: TRBV7-9
d_gene: .
CDR3aa: CASSLELTYNEQFF
CDR3nt: TGTGCCAGCAGCTTAGAACTCACCTACAATGAGCAGTTCTTC

j_gene: TRBJ2-7
abundance: .
v_gene: TRBV5-4
d_gene: TRBD2
CDR3aa: CASSLLRTSGSEAYEQYF
CDR3nt: TGTGCCAGCAGCTTACTCCGGACTAGCGGGAGCGAAGCCTACGAGCAGTACTTC

j_gene: TRBJ1-5
abundance: .
v_gene: TRBV19
d_gene: .
CDR3aa: CASSIDGNQPQHF
CDR3nt: TGTGCCAGTAGTATAGACGGGAATCAGCCCCAGCATTTT

j_gene: TRBJ2-2
abundance: few
v_gene: TRBV19
d_gene: .
CDR3aa: CASSTYRASDTGELFF
CDR3nt: TGTGCCAGTAGTACATACAGGGCTTCCGACACCGGGGAGCTGTTTTTT

j_gene: TRBJ2-7
abundance: .
v_gene: TRBV28
d_gene: .
CDR3aa: CASHPSSSRAYEQYF
CDR3nt: TGTGCCAGCCACCCATCCAGTAGCAGGGCGTACGAGCAGTACTTC

j_gene: TRBJ1-5
abundance: few
v_gene: TRBV5-1
d_gene: TRBD1
CDR3aa: CASSLTGDQPQHF
CDR3nt: TGCGCCAGCAGCTTGACAGGGGATCAGCCCCAGCATTTT

j_gene: TRBJ1-2
abundance: .
v_gene: TRBV19
d_gene: .
CDR3aa: CASSIYAYLLDGYTF
CDR3nt: TGTGCCAGTAGTATTTACGCGTACCTCTTGGATGGCTACACCTTC

j_gene: TRBJ1-1
abundance: few
v_gene: TRBV5-1
d_gene: .
CDR3aa: CASRTGQNTEAFF
CDR3nt: TGCGCCAGCAGAACAGGACAGAACACTGAAGCTTTCTTT

j_gene: TRBJ1-5
abundance: once
v_gene: TRBV28
d_gene: TRBD1
CDR3aa: CASRGQGQSSNQPQHF
CDR3nt: TGTGCCAGCAGGGGACAGGGCCAGAGTAGCAATCAGCCCCAGCATTTT

j_gene: TRBJ1-5
abundance: once
v_gene: TRBV5-6
d_gene: .
CDR3aa: CASSSWGANQPQHF
CDR3nt: TGTGCCAGCAGCTCCTGGGGCGCCAATCAGCCCCAGCATTTT

j_gene: TRBJ1-1
abundance: .
v_gene: TRBV30
d_gene: .
CDR3aa: CAWSVQMNTEAFF
CDR3nt: TGTGCCTGGAGTGTACAGATGAACACTGAAGCTTTCTTT

j_gene: TRBJ2-7
abundance: .
v_gene: TRBV28
d_gene: .
CDR3aa: CASSLSAYSEQYF
CDR3nt: TGTGCCAGCAGTTTAAGTGCCTACAGTGAACAGTACTTC

j_gene: TRBJ2-7
abundance: .
v_gene: TRBV14
d_gene: .
CDR3aa: CASSPNLQGEQYF
CDR3nt: TGTGCCAGCAGCCCGAACCTCCAGGGGGAGCAGTACTTC

j_gene: TRBJ1-1
abundance: few
v_gene: TRBV19
d_gene: .
CDR3aa: CASETHGNTEAFF
CDR3nt: TGTGCCAGCGAAACTCACGGGAACACTGAAGCTTTCTTT

j_gene: TRBJ2-2
abundance: .
v_gene: TRBV11-2
d_gene: .
CDR3aa: CASSLDFGGAGELFF
CDR3nt: TGTGCCAGCAGCTTAGATTTCGGAGGCGCCGGGGAGCTGTTTTTT

j_gene: TRBJ1-2
abundance: .
v_gene: TRBV6-1
d_gene: .
CDR3aa: CAFKMDRFAWGYTF
CDR3nt: TGTGCCTTTAAAATGGACAGATTCGCCTGGGGCTACACCTTC

j_gene: TRBJ2-5
abundance: .
v_gene: TRBV2
d_gene: .
CDR3aa: CASLLDLQETQYF
CDR3nt: TGTGCCAGTCTACTAGACCTCCAAGAGACCCAGTACTTC

j_gene: TRBJ1-1
abundance: .
v_gene: TRBV7-9
d_gene: .
CDR3aa: CASSPTRGGGDTEAFF
CDR3nt: TGTGCCAGCAGCCCCACACGGGGTGGGGGGGACACTGAAGCTTTCTTT

j_gene: TRBJ2-1
abundance: .
v_gene: TRBV5-1
d_gene: .
CDR3aa: CASSSRGFNEQFF
CDR3nt: TGCGCCAGCAGCTCACGGGGGTTCAATGAGCAGTTCTTC

j_gene: TRBJ1-5
abundance: few
v_gene: TRBV6-1
d_gene: .
CDR3aa: CASRPDRNQPQHF
CDR3nt: TGTGCCAGCAGACCTGACAGGAATCAGCCCCAGCATTTT

j_gene: TRBJ1-1
abundance: .
v_gene: TRBV5-1
d_gene: TRBD1
CDR3aa: CASSLMTGLNTEAFF
CDR3nt: TGCGCCAGCAGCTTAATGACAGGGTTGAACACTGAAGCTTTCTTT

j_gene: TRBJ1-1
abundance: .
v_gene: TRBV5-1
d_gene: .
CDR3aa: CASSPSSGGMNTEAFF
CDR3nt: TGCGCCAGCAGCCCCTCCTCCGGGGGGATGAACACTGAAGCTTTCTTT

j_gene: TRBJ1-1
abundance: .
v_gene: TRBV21-1
d_gene: .
CDR3aa: CASSTPGGHKNTEAFF
CDR3nt: TGTGCCAGCAGCACCCCCGGTGGACACAAGAACACTGAAGCTTTCTTT

j_gene: TRBJ2-1
abundance: few
v_gene: TRBV19
d_gene: .
CDR3aa: CASSRSGFGYNEQFF
CDR3nt: TGTGCCAGTAGCCGATCAGGGTTTGGCTACAATGAGCAGTTCTTC

j_gene: TRBJ2-5
abundance: .
v_gene: TRBV18
d_gene: TRBD2
CDR3aa: CASSSKLAGGQETQYF
CDR3nt: TGTGCCAGCTCATCGAAACTAGCGGGAGGACAAGAGACCCAGTACTTC

j_gene: TRBJ2-3
abundance: .
v_gene: TRBV7-6
d_gene: TRBD1
CDR3aa: CASSLAPDRGADTQYF
CDR3nt: TGTGCCAGCAGCTTAGCCCCGGACAGGGGGGCAGATACGCAGTATTTT

j_gene: TRBJ2-7
abundance: .
v_gene: TRBV23-1
d_gene: TRBD2
CDR3aa: CASSQMGTSRRTRPYEQYF
CDR3nt: TGCGCCAGCAGTCAAATGGGGACTAGCCGGCGAACTAGGCCATACGAGCAGTACTTC

j_gene: TRBJ1-5
abundance: .
v_gene: TRBV28
d_gene: .
CDR3aa: CASSYGSNQPQHF
CDR3nt: TGTGCCAGCAGTTACGGTAGCAATCAGCCCCAGCATTTT

j_gene: TRBJ2-1
abundance: .
v_gene: TRBV10-3
d_gene: .
CDR3aa: CAISDQTGKEQFF
CDR3nt: TGTGCCATCAGTGACCAAACTGGTAAGGAGCAGTTCTTC

j_gene: TRBJ1-2
abundance: .
v_gene: TRBV5-1
d_gene: .
CDR3aa: CASSSMPGSYGYTF
CDR3nt: TGCGCCAGCAGCTCTATGCCGGGGAGCTATGGCTACACCTTC

j_gene: TRBJ1-2
abundance: .
v_gene: TRBV5-1
d_gene: .
CDR3aa: CASGTGFNYGYTF
CDR3nt: TGCGCCAGCGGTACAGGTTTTAACTATGGCTACACCTTC